This record concerns one T cell receptor (beta chain) sequence. Methods used by the authors: Reference gene primer amplification gave nucleated cell count estimates. Clones were read by immunoSEQ multiplex PCR, and TCRdb kept only the in-frame ones, dropping some. That table is the source of V, J and clone size, and D and trimming were worked out from the DNA. The table lists 200,000 or so clones, more than 80% of them singletons. This entry comes from a study of blood T cell repertoires in COVID-19. Whole-study context: Sites in the United States, Italy and Spain provided acute and convalescent COVID-19 samples.

This CDR3 comprises 15 residues. Germline lookup yields CDR1 MDHEN and CDR2 SYDVKM. The trim removed 10 bases at V and 2 bases at J, leaving 13 bases unmatched. The chain has TRBV28 and TRBJ1-2; TRBD1 matches 7 bases. The source material was PBMCs or T cells enriched from blood (not recorded which). The TCR was taken from a woman aged 18-29 years who had recovered from COVID-19. CDR3 nucleotides: TGTGCCACGGCTCCCTTACCGGGACAGAACTATGGCTACACCTTC. Translation gives CATAPLPGQNYGYTF.